This T cell receptor (beta chain) is from a study of blood T cell repertoires in COVID-19. Study context: Donors in the United States, Italy and Spain gave samples during acute or convalescent COVID-19. PBMCs, B-cell-depleted T cells, or T cells provided the cDNA or gDNA that made up the material.

Germline assignment: CDR1 LGHDT and CDR2 YNNKEL (reference sequence). The CDR3 runs 15 residues. J lost 5 bases, V lost 3 bases, and 4 bases had no gene match. Original analysis: Estimation of nucleated cell counts relied on the amplification of reference gene primers. Data came from immunoSEQ multiplex PCR; TCRdb stores just in-frame clones and leaves some out. V and J calls and clone size come straight from that table; D and trimming were deduced from the DNA. The sample has some 200,000 clones, roughly 80% seen once; the top ten hold 14%. This TCR came from a man aged 25-40 years with active or convalescent COVID-19. The V gene is TRBV3-1 (or the pseudogene TRBV3-2), the J gene TRBJ2-7, with TRBD2 matching 13 bases. What was sequenced was peripheral blood. In DNA form, the CDR3 reads TGTGCCAGCAGCCAGCGGACTAGCGGGAGACACGAGCAGTACTTC. It codes for CASSQRTSGRHEQYF.